This paragraph reports one T cell receptor (beta chain). The antigen it binds to is not known. No much larger clone is present one base from it, and per-base qualities are unavailable. The method was the immunoSEQ multiplex PCR assay. For the multiplex PCR, a mixture combining 60 forward primers for TCR Vbeta segments and 13 reverse primers for TCR Jbeta segments was used. The CDR3 region of rearranged TCR beta genes was amplified from genomic DNA with a multiplex PCR assay. The Illumina HiSeq System was used to sequence the amplified TCR beta libraries as 87-base-pair reads. As for how the authors treated the data: In a later analysis, 80 million or so unique TCR beta chains were counted across the approximately 670 repertoires, and around 11 million of these chains were shared by at least two donors. Raw reads were error-corrected and collapsed into unique sequences with a nearest-neighbor algorithm that merged closely related sequences to remove PCR and sequencing errors. CDR3 sequences were aligned to IMGT reference sequences to assign V, D and J gene segments. For a sequence to be retained, a match of at least six nucleotides was required to both a V gene segment and a J gene segment. A rearrangement counted as productive if the CDR3 had no stop codons and remained in frame with V and J, and every other rearrangement counted as non-productive. CDR3 was defined according to IMGT convention as the region running from the second conserved V-encoded cysteine to the conserved J-encoded phenylalanine. In an earlier analysis of 550 to 650 of the donors, sequences lacking an unambiguous match to a single V gene segment were excluded. In an earlier analysis of approximately 500 of the donors, a V segment was called functional when productive rearrangements were above 56.7%, and segregating when the standard deviation between donors exceeded 5%. A statistical classification framework was developed to diagnose cytomegalovirus status using the catalog of TCR beta chain sequences. In a later analysis, V and J genes were assigned by comparing TCR nucleotide sequences against IMGT/GENE-DB human TR gene sequences. In a later analysis, CDR3 sequences and most-parsimonious VDJ recombination scenarios were assigned using the TCRdist pipeline. In a later analysis, each TCR beta chain was defined by its CDR3 amino acid sequence together with its V-gene family, and reads lacking a unique V-gene family were excluded. A later analysis removed 450 to 600 highly shared, low-generation-probability nucleotide sequences to deal with suspected cross-contamination and a sequencing artifact. A later analysis calculated a clonal expansion index for each public chain from normalized within-repertoire ranks of inferred template counts. Generation probabilities in a later analysis came from a VDJ recombination model fitted to out-of-frame rearrangements, and those results were checked against IGoR. In a later analysis, hypergeometric tests were used to score TCR-TCR, TCR-HLA and TCR-CMV co-occurrence, with a repertoire-size bias correction applied to TCR pairs. A later analysis estimated false discovery rates by permuting HLA or CMV assignments 20 times. In a later analysis, co-occurring TCRs were grouped using DBSCAN, with TCRdist sequence similarity added in when clustering inside HLA-allele-positive subsets. Repertoires with fewer than 30,000 or more than 120,000 public chains, plus five repertoires with anomalous nucleotide sharing, were excluded from co-occurrence clustering. The table comes from immuneACCESS by way of TCRdb, which keeps in-frame sequences with V and J called. Part of the clones is missing from these tables; in studies checked, under half for an unresolved V gene and the rest for unknown reasons. V and J calls plus clone size are reproduced from that table; the DNA served to infer D and trimming. Here the sample has approximately 200,000 clones; about 83% occur a single time. The ten biggest clones cover about 1.4% of the sample.

The sample originates from a study of cytomegalovirus exposure and HLA in healthy donors (dated by TCRdb to 2015 to 2018). Study-wide context: According to an earlier analysis of a few hundred of the donors, 200 million or so T cells yielded 117 million unique TCR beta sequences and 276 Gb of sequence data. A handful of DR-DQ haplotypes were handled as single units for association and clustering because linkage in the cohort was strong. On average, roughly 240,000 unique TCR beta nucleotide sequences were sequenced per donor among fewer than 500 genotyped donors of the cohort, with roughly 20% of those sequences being non-productive. Of the roughly 400 genotyped donors, 81% were placed in the genetic ancestry cluster associated with self-reported Caucasian donors. The study profiled the T cell repertoires of under 850 subjects by immunosequencing and related them to cytomegalovirus serostatus. The aim of the study was to test whether cataloging public T cell receptors could identify signatures of past pathogen exposure. In an earlier analysis of a few hundred of the donors, high-throughput TCR beta sequencing was used to judge whether each TCR beta V gene segment behaved as functional or pseudogenic. Genome-wide SNP genotypes for about three fifths of the roughly 700 donors were used in a later genetic analysis, which treated that subset as a discovery cohort. Rather than drawing on any new phenotypic data, the later analysis identified candidate immune exposures from TCR beta sequences and the way those sequences occurred across donors. High-throughput TCR immunosequencing, statistical association of individual TCRs with disease status, and machine learning were combined to predict cytomegalovirus infection status. Typing coverage differed by locus: A, B, C, DRB1 and DQB1 were typed in about 629-640 donors, DQA1 in around 500, DPA1 in 600 to 610, and DPB1 in 450 to 480. All discovery cohort repertoires had been generated using a single sequencing platform. An early release that covered about 600 HLA-typed donors contained around 300 gigabases of sequencing data and 85 million to 100 million unique TCR sequences. Both class I and class II loci were covered by HLA typing, at four-digit resolution. A later analysis re-analyzed previously published TCR beta repertoires from roughly 690 donors and added high-resolution HLA genotyping to study TCR occurrence patterns. Donor age, sex, ethnicity and CMV serostatus were collected together with the repertoire data. Along with the approximately 620-subject first cohort, a separate validation cohort of over a hundred different subjects was used.

Clipping removes 5 bases from V and 3 bases from J, with 6 as the unmatched junction base count. The CDR3 starts with the cysteine, ends with the phenylalanine, and has 15 residues. Only CDR3 DNA is held: 45 bases, read in frame from base 1. Reading the germline V gene (reference sequence) gives CDR1 SEHNR and CDR2 FQNEAQ. The cohort comprised 710 or so healthy bone marrow donors. All cohort members were sampled while nominally healthy, although unrecorded immune exposures were likely present. The donor tested CMV seronegative and was one of the 352 seronegative cohort members. Each donor provided a peripheral blood sample, and peripheral blood mononuclear cells were used for TCR beta sequencing. The Qiagen DNeasy Blood Extraction Kit was used to extract genomic DNA from the blood cell samples. Study-level results and caveats: Several of the top co-occurrence clusters appeared to be linked to parvovirus B19, influenza, CMV and Epstein-Barr virus, according to a later analysis. An association between a missense DCLRE1C variant and V-gene and J-gene trimming of TCR beta chains was found in a later genetic analysis and replicated in an independent cohort. The classifier was reported to diagnose cytomegalovirus status with high specificity and sensitivity in both the original and validation cohorts. According to the authors, the approach could potentially be generalized to other disease states and immunological phenotypes. While some public TCRs were present in many individuals, most TCR sequences turned up only very rarely across donors. Because HLA typing was missing for some donors at each locus, association tests included only the typed subset. Some IMGT-functional V segments, including TRBV6-2 and TRBV6-3, could not be distinguished by the 87-base-pair reads and were therefore excluded. A further reported finding was that TCR beta sequences accurately predicted the HLA-A and HLA-B alleles for most subjects in the first cohort. In vitro tests confirmed that a few of the cytomegalovirus-associated TCR beta chains recognize cytomegalovirus antigens. In the study, approximately 160 TCR beta chains were listed as associated with cytomegalovirus. The sequencing pipeline was judged likely to have produced a cluster of highly shared sequence variants as a technical artifact. When HLA alleles, especially DR and DQ, strongly co-occurred, attributing TCR associations to individual alleles was difficult. At a false discovery rate of 0.05, a later analysis linked 15,000 to 20,000 TCR beta sequences to specific HLA alleles. According to a later analysis, most CMV-associated TCR beta chains appeared to be HLA-restricted, and the HLA associations seemed to be driven largely by CMV exposure. Compared with the approximately 670-donor mean, donors in an Asian-associated ancestry cluster had fewer N-insertions in productive TCRs, according to a later genetic analysis. For the cohort, immune exposure information was limited to CMV serostatus. In an earlier analysis of some 500 of the donors, most TCR beta V segments appeared in productive rearrangements about 87% or about 30% of the time, broadly matching IMGT annotations. In a later analysis, the rate of TCR association differed among HLA loci, with DRB1 alleles having the most associated TCRs and HLA-C alleles having the fewest. This cohort had only TCR beta chains sequenced, and the lack of alpha or paired-chain data limited which features could be detected. In a later analysis, HLA-associated TCR beta chains showed more clonal expansion and lower generation probabilities than non-associated chains that were equally common. Over 15 rarely observed V segments, including chromosome 9 orphons, were excluded from the earlier analysis of approximately 500 of the donors because counts were too low. Presence/absence analyses assumed roughly uniform sequencing depth across donors, an assumption that may not hold. Linkage disequilibrium might explain the correlated functional status among segregating V segments, but an unknown experimental factor could not be ruled out.

The chain is encoded by TRBV7-9 joined to TRBJ1-5; 8 nucleotides in the junction match TRBD1. The clonotype comes from a girl aged 10 to 17 in good health and CMV-seronegative. Sequencing used PBMCs. Read as DNA, the sequence is TGTGCCAGCAGCGCGACAGGGGATTTCAATCAGCCCCAGCATTTT. Translated, this gives CASSATGDFNQPQHF.